These 3 T cell receptor beta chains originate from one sample sequenced in a study of OX40 agonist ivuxolimab in advanced cancers. Here immunoSEQ multiplex PCR was the method, and the copy in TCRdb shows in-frame clones only, minus some. The data hold around 110,000 clones, with more than 85% observed a single time. Sequenced material: CD4+ or CD8+ T cells sorted from blood, taken in a trial of the OX40 agonist ivuxolimab. These receptors came from an adult with an advanced solid tumor such as melanoma, head and neck, liver or kidney cancer.

V and J are TRBV5-1 and TRBJ2-2; 9 bases line up with TRBD2. The CDR3 length is 16 residues. From germline, CDR1 is SGHRS and CDR2 YFSETQ. Trimming took 2 bases from V and 0 from J; bases not matched to a gene: 2. CDR3 DNA: TGCGCCAGCAGCTTCATAGCGGGAGCGAACACCGGGGAGCTGTTTTTT. Translated: CASSFIAGANTGELFF.

The chain employs TRBV6-6 and TRBJ2-7; 12 nucleotides line up with TRBD2. CDR1 is MNHNY, CDR2 SVGAGI, per germline (reference sequence). The CDR3 runs to 14 residues. Trimming cost V 6 bases and J 4 bases; bases outside gene matches: 4. The CDR3 loop reads CASSGTSGSYEQYF. The CDR3 nucleotides read TGTGCCAGCAGCGGGACTAGCGGGTCGTACGAGCAGTACTTC.

V usage is TRBV5-8 and J usage is TRBJ1-5; D possibly corresponds to TRBD1 (6 bases). The CDR3 has 15 residues. Germline CDR1 and CDR2: SGHTS and YDEGEE. Trimming took 4 bases from V and 5 from J, leaving 16 bases between them. This CDR3 is CASSRWTAGDQPQHF. The CDR3 nucleotides read TGTGCCAGCAGCCGCTGGACAGCAGGAGATCAGCCCCAGCATTTT.